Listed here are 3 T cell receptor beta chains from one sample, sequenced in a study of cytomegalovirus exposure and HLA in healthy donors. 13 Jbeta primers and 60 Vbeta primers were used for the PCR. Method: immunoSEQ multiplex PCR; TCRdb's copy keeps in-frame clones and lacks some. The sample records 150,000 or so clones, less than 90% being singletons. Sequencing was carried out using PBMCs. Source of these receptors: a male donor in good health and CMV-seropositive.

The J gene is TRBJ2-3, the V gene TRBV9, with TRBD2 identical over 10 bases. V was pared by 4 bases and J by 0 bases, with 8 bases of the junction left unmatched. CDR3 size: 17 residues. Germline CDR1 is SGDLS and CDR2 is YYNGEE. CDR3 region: CASSPRTSGFSTDTQYF. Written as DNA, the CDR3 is TGTGCCAGCAGCCCCCGGACTAGCGGTTTTAGCACAGATACGCAGTATTTT.

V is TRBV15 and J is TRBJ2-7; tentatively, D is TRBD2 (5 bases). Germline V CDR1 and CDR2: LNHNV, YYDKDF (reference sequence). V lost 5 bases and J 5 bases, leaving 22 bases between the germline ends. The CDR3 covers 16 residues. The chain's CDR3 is CATSPPSGVGVHEQYF. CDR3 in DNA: TGTGCCACCAGCCCCCCATCTGGGGTGGGAGTCCACGAGCAGTACTTC.

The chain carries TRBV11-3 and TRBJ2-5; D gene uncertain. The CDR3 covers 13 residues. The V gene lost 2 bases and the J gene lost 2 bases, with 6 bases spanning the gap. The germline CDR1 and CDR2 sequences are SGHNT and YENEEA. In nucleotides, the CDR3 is TGTGCCAGCAGCTTAACGCGTCAAGAGACCCAGTACTTC. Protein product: CASSLTRQETQYF.